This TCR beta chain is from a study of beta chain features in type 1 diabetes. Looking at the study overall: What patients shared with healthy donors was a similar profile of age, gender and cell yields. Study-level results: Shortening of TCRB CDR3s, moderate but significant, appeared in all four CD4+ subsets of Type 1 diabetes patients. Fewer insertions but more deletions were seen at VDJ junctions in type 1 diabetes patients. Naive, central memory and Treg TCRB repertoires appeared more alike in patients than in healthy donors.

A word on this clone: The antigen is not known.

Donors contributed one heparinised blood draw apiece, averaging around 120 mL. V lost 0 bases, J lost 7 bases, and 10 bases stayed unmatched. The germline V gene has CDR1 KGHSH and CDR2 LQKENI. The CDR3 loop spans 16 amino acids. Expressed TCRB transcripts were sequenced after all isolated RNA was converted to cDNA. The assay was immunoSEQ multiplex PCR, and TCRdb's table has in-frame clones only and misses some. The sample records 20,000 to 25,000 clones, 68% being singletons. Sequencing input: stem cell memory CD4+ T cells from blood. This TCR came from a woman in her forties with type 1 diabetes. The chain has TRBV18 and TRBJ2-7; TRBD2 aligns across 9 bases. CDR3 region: CASSPPIRGRAREQYF. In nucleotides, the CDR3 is TGTGCCAGCTCACCACCCATCCGCGGGAGGGCCCGGGAGCAGTACTTC.